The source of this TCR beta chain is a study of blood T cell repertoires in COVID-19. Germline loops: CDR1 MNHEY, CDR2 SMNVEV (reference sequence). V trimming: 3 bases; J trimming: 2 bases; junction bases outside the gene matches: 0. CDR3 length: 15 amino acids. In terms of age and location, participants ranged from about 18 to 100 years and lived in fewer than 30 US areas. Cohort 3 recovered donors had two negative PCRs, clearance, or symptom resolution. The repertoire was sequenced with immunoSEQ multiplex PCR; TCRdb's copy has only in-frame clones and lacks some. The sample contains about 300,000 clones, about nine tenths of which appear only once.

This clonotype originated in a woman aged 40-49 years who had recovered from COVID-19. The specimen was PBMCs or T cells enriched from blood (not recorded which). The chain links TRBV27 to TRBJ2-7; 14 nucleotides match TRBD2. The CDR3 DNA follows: TGTGCCAGCAGTTTGGGACTAGCGGGGGCCTACGAGCAGTACTTC. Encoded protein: CASSLGLAGAYEQYF.